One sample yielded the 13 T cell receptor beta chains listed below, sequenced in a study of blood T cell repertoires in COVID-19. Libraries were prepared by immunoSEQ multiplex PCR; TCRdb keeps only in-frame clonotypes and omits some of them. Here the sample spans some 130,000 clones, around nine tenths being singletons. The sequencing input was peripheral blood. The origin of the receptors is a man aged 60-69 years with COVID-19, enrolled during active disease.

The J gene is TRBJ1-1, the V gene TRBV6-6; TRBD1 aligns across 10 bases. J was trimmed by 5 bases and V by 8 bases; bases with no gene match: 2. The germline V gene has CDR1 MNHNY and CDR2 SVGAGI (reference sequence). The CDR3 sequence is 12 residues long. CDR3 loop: CASGQGETEAFF. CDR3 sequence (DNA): TGTGCCAGCGGACAGGGGGAGACTGAAGCTTTCTTT.

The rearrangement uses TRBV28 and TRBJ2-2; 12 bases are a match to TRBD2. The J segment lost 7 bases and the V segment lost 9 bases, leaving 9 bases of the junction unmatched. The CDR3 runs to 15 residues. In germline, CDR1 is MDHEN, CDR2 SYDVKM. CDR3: CASVSSGGAGGELFF. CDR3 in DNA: TGTGCCAGTGTTTCTAGCGGGGGGGCCGGCGGGGAGCTGTTTTTT. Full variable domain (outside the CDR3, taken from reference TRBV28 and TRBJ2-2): DVKVTQSSRYLVKRTGEKVFLECVQDMDHENMFWYRQDPGLGLRLIYFSYDVKMKEKGDIPEGYSVSREKKERFSLILESASTNQTSMYLCASVSSGGAGGELFFGEGSRLTVL.

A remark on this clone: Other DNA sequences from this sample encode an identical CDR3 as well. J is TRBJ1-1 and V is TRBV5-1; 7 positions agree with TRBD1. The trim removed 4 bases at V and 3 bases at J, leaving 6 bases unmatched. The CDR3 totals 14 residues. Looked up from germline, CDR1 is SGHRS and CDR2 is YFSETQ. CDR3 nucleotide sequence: TGCGCCAGCAGCAGGGGACAGTCGGACACTGAAGCTTTCTTT. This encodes CASSRGQSDTEAFF.

The CDR3 DNA reads as TGTGCCAGCAGCGTGGCCCCAGCCACTACTAATTCACCCCTCCACTTT. Translating it yields CASSVAPATTNSPLHF. This rearrangement joins TRBV9 to TRBJ1-6, with D hard to call. V lost 2 bases and J lost 6, with 15 bases in between. Germline loops: CDR1 SGDLS, CDR2 YYNGEE. The CDR3 is made up of 16 amino acids.

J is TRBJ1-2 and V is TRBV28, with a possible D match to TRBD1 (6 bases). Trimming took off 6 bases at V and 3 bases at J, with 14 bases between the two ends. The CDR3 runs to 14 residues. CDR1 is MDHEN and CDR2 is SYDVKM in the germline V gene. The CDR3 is CASREQGGDYGYTF. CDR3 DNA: TGTGCCAGCAGAGAACAGGGAGGGGACTATGGCTACACCTTC.

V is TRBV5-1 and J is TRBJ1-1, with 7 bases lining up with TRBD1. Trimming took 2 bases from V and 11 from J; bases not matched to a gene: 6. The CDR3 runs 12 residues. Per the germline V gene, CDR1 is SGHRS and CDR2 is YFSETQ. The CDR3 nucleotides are TGCGCCAGCAGCTTAGGGGACAGTAACGCTTTCTTT. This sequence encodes CASSLGDSNAFF.

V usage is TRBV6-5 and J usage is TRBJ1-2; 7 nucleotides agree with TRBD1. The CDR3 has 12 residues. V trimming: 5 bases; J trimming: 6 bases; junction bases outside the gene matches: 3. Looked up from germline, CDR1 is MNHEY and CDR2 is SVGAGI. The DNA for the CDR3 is TGTGCCAGCAGTCTCGGGACAGATGGCTACACCTTC. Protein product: CASSLGTDGYTF.

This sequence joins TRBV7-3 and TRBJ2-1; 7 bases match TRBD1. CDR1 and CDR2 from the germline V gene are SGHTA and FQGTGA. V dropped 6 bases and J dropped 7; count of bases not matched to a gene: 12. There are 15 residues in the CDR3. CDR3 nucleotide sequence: TGTGCCAGCAGACCGGACAGGACGTTACGAAATGAGCAGTTCTTC. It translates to CASRPDRTLRNEQFF.

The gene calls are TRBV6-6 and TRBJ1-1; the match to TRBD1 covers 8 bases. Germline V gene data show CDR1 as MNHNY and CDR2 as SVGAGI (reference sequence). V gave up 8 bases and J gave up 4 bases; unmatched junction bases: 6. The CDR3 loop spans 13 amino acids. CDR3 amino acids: CASYRTGLTEAFF. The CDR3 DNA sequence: TGTGCCAGCTACAGGACAGGGCTCACTGAAGCTTTCTTT.

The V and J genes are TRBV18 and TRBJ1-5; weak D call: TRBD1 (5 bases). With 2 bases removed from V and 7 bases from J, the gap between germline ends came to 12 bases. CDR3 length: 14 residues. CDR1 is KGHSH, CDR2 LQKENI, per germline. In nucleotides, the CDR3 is TGTGCCAGCTCACCATCAAGGGGCAGGCAGCCCCAGCATTTT. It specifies CASSPSRGRQPQHF.

The DNA of the CDR3 is TGTGCCAGCACAAGACAGGGTGAATCTGGCTACACCTTC. This sequence encodes CASTRQGESGYTF. The chain links TRBV6-6 to TRBJ1-2; TRBD1 matches 7 bases. The length of the CDR3 is 13 residues. Germline values: CDR1 MNHNY, CDR2 SVGAGI (reference sequence). The trim removed 7 bases at V and 7 bases at J, leaving 9 bases unmatched.

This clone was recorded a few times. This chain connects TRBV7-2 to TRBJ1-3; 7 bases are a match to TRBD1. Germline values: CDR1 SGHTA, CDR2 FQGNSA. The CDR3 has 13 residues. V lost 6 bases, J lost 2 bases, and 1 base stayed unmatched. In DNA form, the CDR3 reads TGTGCCAGCAGAGACAGGGCTGGAAACACCATATATTTT. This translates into CASRDRAGNTIYF.

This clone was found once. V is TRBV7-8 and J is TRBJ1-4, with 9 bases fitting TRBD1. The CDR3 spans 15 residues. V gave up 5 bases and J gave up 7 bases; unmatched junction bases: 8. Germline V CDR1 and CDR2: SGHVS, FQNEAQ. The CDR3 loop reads CASSPLTGGGEKLFF. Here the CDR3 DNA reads TGTGCCAGCAGCCCACTGACAGGGGGAGGTGAAAAACTGTTTTTT.